This note documents a single T cell receptor (beta chain) sequence. The table came from immunoSEQ multiplex PCR; TCRdb's copy has only in-frame clones and leaves some out. Seen here are about 42,000 clones, 83% observed once, and the top ten hold about 50%. This CDR3 is 14 amino acids long. The sample belongs to a study of control samples from healthy donors and cancer patients. This clonotype was obtained from a man in his sixties in good health. This rearrangement joins TRBV21-1 to TRBJ1-2; no check of the table's D call, TRBD1, against the DNA was made. TRBV21-1 is flagged as a pseudogene. The sample was blood. The CDR3 region is CASSGGQSNYGYTF. The CDR3, as DNA: TGTGCCAGCAGCGGGGGACAGTCTAACTATGGCTACACCTTC.